Listed below are T cell receptor beta chains from one sample, sequenced in a study of blood T cell repertoires in COVID-19. Profiled with immunoSEQ multiplex PCR; TCRdb holds only in-frame clones, not every one. Of about 440,000 clones detected, nearly 90% appear once; the ten largest clones hold approximately 2%. The sample comprised PBMCs or T cells enriched from blood (not recorded which). The receptors originated from a woman aged 18-29 years with acute COVID-19. The conserved cysteine and the conserved F or W are not part of the CDR3 here. The order of the fields is J gene, clone size, V gene, CDR3 length, CDR3 protein. Expanded clones are given a class, and other clones once, few, many or no size at all.

TRBJ2-1,NA,TRBV11-2,13,ASSRYGSSYNEQF
TRBJ2-7,NA,TRBV5-6,11,ASSLFRDSGQY
TRBJ2-3,NA,TRBV24-1,11,ATSDLLGGEQY
TRBJ2-3,NA,TRBV28,14,ASSPYNGVGTDTQY
TRBJ2-7,NA,TRBV25-1,10,ASSWQGSEQY
TRBJ1-2,NA,TRBV7-2,13,ASSLRGGAFYGYT
TRBJ1-3,NA,TRBV6-2/TRBV6-3,12,ASSSSGVRNTIY
TRBJ2-7,few,TRBV4-2,10,ASRQGQNEQY
TRBJ1-1,NA,TRBV19,14,ASSLRGGLENTEAF
TRBJ1-5,once,TRBV2,13,ASSGDSLGDQPQH
TRBJ1-1,NA,TRBV30,13,AWMGQGLMNTEAF
TRBJ2-1,NA,TRBV9,13,ASSATSGRGNEQF
TRBJ2-2,NA,TRBV9,14,ASSVDVAVNTGELF
TRBJ1-2,NA,TRBV12-3/TRBV12-4,9,ASRAPTGYT
TRBJ2-1,NA,TRBV11-1,14,ASSLYGGGNYNEQF
TRBJ2-7,NA,TRBV5-1,12,ASSLKDTAYEQY
TRBJ1-3,few,TRBV5-5,10,ASSPRLNTIY
TRBJ2-1,NA,TRBV2,13,ASSESRREFGEQF
TRBJ1-1,NA,TRBV24-1,11,ATSDAGTGDVF
TRBJ2-3,NA,TRBV10-1,13,ASSELVGGTDTQY
TRBJ2-7,NA,TRBV10-3,11,AISETAGGEQY
TRBJ1-2,NA,TRBV9,10,ASSNSAYGYT
TRBJ1-6,few,TRBV6-4,11,ADRDRNNSPLH
TRBJ1-1,NA,TRBV5-1,14,ASSLELAVSNTEAF
TRBJ2-7,NA,TRBV3-1/TRBV3-2,13,ASSPRSTPTYEQY
TRBJ1-3,once,TRBV28,14,ASSPGTGNIPRPIY
TRBJ2-1,NA,TRBV7-9,11,ASSLASGREKF
TRBJ2-1,medium-sized,TRBV6-1,14,ASSERRTSGYNEQF
TRBJ2-7,NA,TRBV7-9,10,ASSPPGGEQY
TRBJ1-6,few,TRBV10-3,16,AISKTGGAFEENSPLH
TRBJ1-1,NA,TRBV11-2,15,ASSTPDKYFMNTEAF
TRBJ2-5,once,TRBV4-3,17,ASSQDLASGEGGQETQY
TRBJ1-2,NA,TRBV14,13,ASSPGQFLNYGYT
TRBJ1-5,NA,TRBV30,10,AWSRGNQPQH
TRBJ1-5,NA,TRBV10-3,9,AISEAGPQH
TRBJ2-7,NA,TRBV13,11,AAPLGGDYEQY
TRBJ1-1,NA,TRBV4-1,12,ASSQHQVNTEAF
TRBJ1-5,NA,TRBV4-1,16,ASSQEGTGPALSQPQH
TRBJ2-7,NA,TRBV5-1,12,ASSLVQGGYEQY
TRBJ2-7,once,TRBV7-5,20,VRSLASSPGLAGEGNSYEQY
TRBJ2-5,once,TRBV7-9,15,ASSFPGRGGWQETQY